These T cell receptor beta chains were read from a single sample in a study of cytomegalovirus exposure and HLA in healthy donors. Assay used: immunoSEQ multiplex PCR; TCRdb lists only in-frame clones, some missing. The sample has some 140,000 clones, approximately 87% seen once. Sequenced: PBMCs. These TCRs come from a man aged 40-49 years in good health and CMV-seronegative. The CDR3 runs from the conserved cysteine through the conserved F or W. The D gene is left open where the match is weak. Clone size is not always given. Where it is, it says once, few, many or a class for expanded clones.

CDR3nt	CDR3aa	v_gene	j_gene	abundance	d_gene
TGTGCCAGCAGCCTTGGACAGAATAATTCACCCCTCCACTTT	CASSLGQNNSPLHF	TRBV7-2	TRBJ1-6	NA	NA
TGTGCCAGTAGAAACCGGGGGTCCTATGGGGAGCAGTTCTTC	CASRNRGSYGEQFF	TRBV19	TRBJ2-1	NA	NA
TGTGCCAGCAGGGACAGGGGAACCTACGAGCAGTACTTC	CASRDRGTYEQYF	TRBV5-8	TRBJ2-7	NA	TRBD1
TGTGCCTGGAGTGCCCTAGCGGGAGGTTACGAGCAGTACTTC	CAWSALAGGYEQYF	TRBV30	TRBJ2-7	NA	TRBD2
TGTGCCAGCAGCCCCCGGGGCGGGGGAACTAATGAAAAACTGTTTTTT	CASSPRGGGTNEKLFF	TRBV7-2	TRBJ1-4	NA	NA
TGTGCCAGCTCACCACGGGACAGTTTATACTCCTACGAGCAGTACTTC	CASSPRDSLYSYEQYF	TRBV18	TRBJ2-7	NA	TRBD1
TGTGCCACCGGGGGGACAGGGGCCAACTATGGCTACACCTTC	CATGGTGANYGYTF	TRBV2	TRBJ1-2	few	TRBD1
TGCGCCAGCAGCCCGGCGACAGGCGCAAGGGACGAGCAGTACTTC	CASSPATGARDEQYF	TRBV5-1	TRBJ2-7	NA	NA
TGTGCCAGCAGCCCACGAGGCTCCTACAATGAGCAGTTCTTC	CASSPRGSYNEQFF	TRBV11-3	TRBJ2-1	NA	NA
TGCGCCAGCAGCGGCGGGGGGGTTAACACCGGGGAGCTGTTTTTT	CASSGGGVNTGELFF	TRBV5-1	TRBJ2-2	few	TRBD2
TGCGCCAGCAGCCACTCAAGGGGAGGGACTGAAGCTTTCTTT	CASSHSRGGTEAFF	TRBV4-3	TRBJ1-1	NA	NA
TGTGCCAGCAGCGACAGGGGTATCTCCGGGGAGCTGTTTTTT	CASSDRGISGELFF	TRBV9	TRBJ2-2	NA	TRBD1
TGTGCCAGCAGTGAACTGACAGGGGGAAACACCATATATTTT	CASSELTGGNTIYF	TRBV2	TRBJ1-3	NA	TRBD1
TGTGCCAGCAGCAAAGTTGTCCGGGAGGAAGCCTACAATGAGCAGTTCTTC	CASSKVVREEAYNEQFF	TRBV21-1	TRBJ2-1	NA	NA
TGCGCCAGCAGCTTGAGGGAGGGGGACACCGGGGAGCTGTTTTTT	CASSLREGDTGELFF	TRBV5-1	TRBJ2-2	NA	NA
TGTGCCAGCAGTCCTCCCTCCGGACAGGGCGCCTACGAGCAGTACTTC	CASSPPSGQGAYEQYF	TRBV28	TRBJ2-7	NA	TRBD1
TGTGCCAGCAGTTATGGCGGGAGGTTGAGCTACGAGCAGTACTTC	CASSYGGRLSYEQYF	TRBV6-5	TRBJ2-7	once	TRBD2
TGTGCCAGCAGCCTTGGGACTAAAGATACGCAGTATTTT	CASSLGTKDTQYF	TRBV11-1	TRBJ2-3	NA	TRBD2
TGTGCCAGCAGTTTCTCGACAGGGGAGCAGCCCCAGCATTTT	CASSFSTGEQPQHF	TRBV28	TRBJ1-5	NA	TRBD1
TGTGCCAGCAGCAAAGAGGATCAGGGTTGTTCAAAGTTCTTC	CASSKEDQGCSKFF	TRBV4-2	TRBJ2-1	NA	NA
TGTGCTAGTGGTTTGACGACTAGCGGGGGTGCAGATACGCAGTATTTT	CASGLTTSGGADTQYF	TRBV12-5	TRBJ2-3	NA	TRBD2
TGCGCCAGCAGCTTGAATCAGGCAGGGAAGGAGACCCAGTACTTC	CASSLNQAGKETQYF	TRBV5-1	TRBJ2-5	NA	NA
TGCGCCAGCAGCCCGGGACAGCTCGATGGTTACGAGCAGTACTTC	CASSPGQLDGYEQYF	TRBV5-1	TRBJ2-7	NA	TRBD1
TGCAGCGTTAGGACAGGGGGTGATGAGCAGTTCTTC	CSVRTGGDEQFF	TRBV29-1	TRBJ2-1	NA	TRBD1
TGTGCCACTTGGGGAGGGAACTATGGCTACACCTTC	CATWGGNYGYTF	TRBV19	TRBJ1-2	NA	NA
TGCGCCAGCAGCCAAGATGGACAGTCTGGGGAAAAACTGTTTTTT	CASSQDGQSGEKLFF	TRBV4-3	TRBJ1-4	NA	NA
TGTGCCAGCAGCTTGCGGGGTTGGAGGTCGGAGACCCAGTACTTC	CASSLRGWRSETQYF	TRBV5-6	TRBJ2-5	NA	NA
TGTGCCAGCGGGGGAGACTTTAACTATGGCTACACCTTC	CASGGDFNYGYTF	TRBV10-3	TRBJ1-2	NA	NA
TGTGCCAGCAGAGAAAGCGGGACCGGGGAGCTGTTTTTT	CASRESGTGELFF	TRBV6-4	TRBJ2-2	NA	NA